Listed here are 9 T cell receptor beta chains from one sample, sequenced in a study of blood T cell repertoires in COVID-19. Measured with immunoSEQ multiplex PCR; TCRdb has only the in-frame clones, and not every one. Here the sample spans about 250,000 clones, around nine tenths being singletons. Sequenced sample: peripheral blood. The receptors come from a woman aged 55-69 years who had recovered from COVID-19.

This clone has a single count. The rearrangement uses TRBV7-2 and TRBJ2-6; D unclear. The CDR3 has 15 amino acids. V lost 1 base to trimming and J lost 2 bases, with 6 bases between them. Germline V CDR1 and CDR2: SGHTA, FQGNSA. CDR3 loop: CASSLVLAGANVLTF. CDR3 nucleotide sequence: TGTGCCAGCAGCTTAGTACTGGCTGGGGCCAACGTCCTGACTTTC.

The V and J genes are TRBV12-3 or TRBV12-4 and TRBJ2-5; 8 nucleotides line up with TRBD2. The V segment lost 8 bases and the J segment 3 bases; nucleotides outside the gene matches: 5. The CDR3 spans 13 residues. In nucleotides, the CDR3 is TGTGCCAGCGGGTTCGGGGGGGAAGAGACCCAGTACTTC. This sequence encodes CASGFGGEETQYF.

The chain uses TRBV7-3 and TRBJ1-5; D is uncertain. Per the germline V gene, CDR1 is SGHTA and CDR2 is FQGTGA. The ends were cut back, 5 bases at V and 6 bases at J, with 11 bases in the middle. The CDR3 runs 13 residues. For the CDR3, the DNA is TGTGCCAGCAGCCGCTCGGGAGGTCAGCCCCAGCATTTT. This translates into CASSRSGGQPQHF.

The chain employs TRBV6-5 and TRBJ1-2; 7 bases map to TRBD1. This CDR3 has 13 residues. The junction had 5 bases not matched to a gene; V was cut back by 2 bases and J by 8 bases. Per germline, CDR1 MNHEY and CDR2 SVGAGI. CDR3 sequence reads: CASSYVRQGGYTF. As DNA, the CDR3 is TGTGCCAGCAGTTACGTGAGACAGGGAGGCTACACCTTC.

The V and J genes are TRBV3-1 (or the pseudogene TRBV3-2) and TRBJ2-5; 8 bases fit TRBD1. The CDR3 extends over 15 amino acids. V lost 1 base to trimming and J lost 4 bases; unmatched junction nucleotides: 5. Per germline, CDR1 LGHDT and CDR2 YNNKEL (reference sequence). The CDR3 DNA sequence: TGTGCCAGCAGCCAAGGGACAGGGAGTACAGAGACCCAGTACTTC. This sequence encodes CASSQGTGSTETQYF.

This clone appeared a single time. J is TRBJ2-1 and V is TRBV11-2; TRBD2 might be the D (6 bases). The germline V gene has CDR1 SGHAT and CDR2 FQNNGV. The CDR3 is 14 amino acids. V lost 8 bases, J lost 5 bases, and 16 bases lay in between. This CDR3 is CASGRLGENNEQFF. In nucleotides, the CDR3 is TGTGCCAGCGGACGACTAGGAGAGAACAATGAGCAGTTCTTC.

The chain combines TRBV4-3 with TRBJ2-2; D is possibly TRBD2 (5 bases). Germline CDR1 is LGHNA and CDR2 is YSLEER. Trimming stripped 0 bases from V and 5 bases from J, with 22 bases between. This CDR3 comprises 19 residues. CDR3 protein: CASSQDNGGGSFGTGELFF. For the CDR3, the DNA is TGCGCCAGCAGCCAAGATAATGGCGGAGGCTCCTTTGGGACCGGGGAGCTGTTTTTT.

The genes are TRBV29-1 and TRBJ2-3; D may be TRBD1 (6 bases). Germline assignment: CDR1 SQVTM and CDR2 ANQGSEA. The CDR3 is 12 residues long. V shed 7 bases and J shed 1 base, with 9 bases lying between them. The CDR3 nucleotides read TGCAGCGCACGGACAGGCACAGATACGCAGTATTTT. This translates into CSARTGTDTQYF.

The V call is TRBV28, the J call TRBJ2-7; 9 positions agree with TRBD1. The CDR3 runs to 16 residues. V shed 0 bases and J 5 bases; nucleotides not matched to a gene: 8. From germline, CDR1 is MDHEN and CDR2 SYDVKM. The CDR3 nucleotides read TGTGCCAGCAGTTTATGGGAATGGGACAGGGCAGACGAGCAGTACTTC. Its translation is CASSLWEWDRADEQYF.